This TCR beta chain comes out of a study of response to subunit inactivated influenza vaccine. The study's findings and limits: Every seasonal influenza vaccination brings in few new T cells, the authors suggested.

TCRdb fed the RT-PCR reads into MiXCR, producing one record per CDR3 protein. The sample lists approximately 700,000 distinct CDR3 sequences, approximately 13% seen once, with around 6.5% in the top ten. Points on this clonotype: The antigen is undetermined.

The sequenced sample was PBMCs from blood, obtained 14 days before vaccination. This sequence was found in a man aged 50 to 60 who received an inactivated influenza vaccine.

The CDR3 nucleotides are TGTGCCAGCAGCGGTAGACAGGCGAGGGATGAGCAGTTCTTC. Residues: CASSGRQARDEQFF. This chain connects TRBV9 to TRBJ2-1; D perhaps matches TRBD1 (6 bases). Germline V lookup: CDR1 SGDLS, CDR2 YYNGEE. Trimming stripped 3 bases from V and 8 bases from J, with 15 bases between. There are 14 residues in the CDR3.